The 7 T cell receptor beta chains presented below share a single source sample, sequenced in a study of cytomegalovirus exposure and HLA in healthy donors. The study ran its PCR with 60 Vbeta and 13 Jbeta primers. Assay: immunoSEQ multiplex PCR; the TCRdb copy retains only in-frame clones and omits some. The data show about 240,000 clones, with around 80% seen just once and more than 0.45% held by the top ten. Sequencing used PBMCs. All receptors come from a boy younger than 18 in good health and CMV-seronegative.

This clone occurred a few times. The chain is built from TRBV4-2 and TRBJ2-3; weak D call: TRBD2 (6 bases). V lost 1 base and J lost 4, with 15 bases in between. Germline CDR1 is LGHNA and CDR2 is YNFKEQ. The CDR3 covers 16 residues. CDR3 sequence: CASSQANTGDPDTQYF. CDR3 nucleotide sequence: TGTGCCAGCAGCCAAGCGAATACGGGAGACCCAGATACGCAGTATTTT.

V is TRBV19 and J is TRBJ2-7, with a possible D match to TRBD1 (6 bases). Germline CDR1 reads LNHDA; CDR2 reads SQIVND (reference sequence). V lost 4 bases and J 5 bases, leaving 15 bases between the germline ends. This CDR3 contains 14 residues. CDR3 sequence (DNA): TGTGCCAGTAGTACCCCAGGAAACAGGGACGAGCAGTACTTC. Its protein product is CASSTPGNRDEQYF.

This clone was seen only once. The J gene is TRBJ2-1, the V gene TRBV11-2; D is ambiguous. The CDR3 totals 11 residues. Deletions cut 5 bases from V and 9 bases from J, with 8 bases between. Looked up from germline, CDR1 is SGHAT and CDR2 is FQNNGV. CDR3 in DNA: TGTGCCAGCAGCCCGCACGGTGAGCAGTTCTTC. Translated: CASSPHGEQFF. Supplemented by reference TRBV11-2 and TRBJ2-1, the full variable domain reads EAGVAQSPRYKIIEKRQSVAFWCNPISGHATLYWYQQILGQGPKLLIQFQNNGVVDDSQLPKDRFSAERLKGVDSTLKIQPAKLEDSAVYLCASSPHGEQFFGPGTRLTVL.

The V call is TRBV6-4, the J call TRBJ1-5; D not resolved. Between the trimmed V and J ends, which lost 6 bases and 5 bases, there was a span of 11 bases. The germline V gene encodes CDR1 MRHNA and CDR2 SNTAGT. This CDR3 contains 13 residues. The CDR3, as DNA: TGTGCCAGCAGCCCCCTGAGGGATCAGCCCCAGCATTTT. It translates to CASSPLRDQPQHF.

The chain uses TRBV6-4 and TRBJ1-6; D remains unclear. Germline V gene data show CDR1 as MRHNA and CDR2 as SNTAGT. CDR3 length: 15 amino acids. V was trimmed by 6 bases and J by 7 bases, leaving 16 bases between them. This CDR3 is CASSPLPGANSPLHF. CDR3 nucleotides: TGTGCCAGCAGCCCCTTACCGGGAGCCAATTCACCCCTCCACTTT.

In regard to this clone: The same CDR3 can be traced to other DNA sequences in this sample. CDR3 protein: CASSRRGGETQYF. CDR3 bases: TGTGCCAGCAGCCGACGGGGGGGAGAGACCCAGTACTTC. The V call is TRBV5-6, the J call TRBJ2-5; 8 positions agree with TRBD2. The CDR3 has 13 residues. Germline V gives CDR1 SGHDT, CDR2 YYEEEE. Losses at the gene ends were 4 bases for V and 4 bases for J; bases not matched to a gene: 3.

The rearrangement links TRBV29-1 to TRBJ2-1; 8 bases agree with TRBD2. The CDR3 spans 14 residues. The V and J ends lost 6 bases and 4 bases, in that order; junction bases with no gene match: 8. CDR1 SQVTM and CDR2 ANQGSEA come from the germline V gene. DNA for the CDR3: TGCAGCGTGGCCCGTAGCGGGAAGTACAATGAGCAGTTCTTC. Translation: CSVARSGKYNEQFF.